These T cell receptor beta chains were read from a single sample in a study of T cell responses to AZD1222 COVID-19 vaccine. The assay was immunoSEQ multiplex PCR, and TCRdb's table has in-frame clones only and misses some. The table lists 95,000 to 150,000 clones, over 80% of them singletons. The sample consisted of peripheral blood, taken on day 0 of AZD1222 vaccination. The receptor source for this set is an adult in good health. The CDR3 runs from the conserved cysteine through the conserved F or W. The D gene is left open where the match is weak. The size field is filled for only some rows; it gives once, few, many or a size class.

clone_size d_call j_call v_call cdr3_aa cdr3_nt
once . TRBJ1-1 TRBV9 CASSVTHFTEAFF TGTGCCAGCAGCGTTACCCATTTCACTGAAGCTTTCTTT
once . TRBJ2-1 TRBV9 CASSGGLGGRYNEQFF TGTGCCAGCAGCGGAGGGCTGGGGGGTAGGTACAATGAGCAGTTCTTC
. . TRBJ1-3 TRBV7-2 CASSLAGGNTIYF TGTGCCAGCAGCTTAGCGGGTGGAAACACCATATATTTT
. TRBD1 TRBJ1-4 TRBV6-5 CASSYSKGAGGEKLFF TGTGCCAGCAGTTACTCGAAGGGGGCTGGAGGTGAAAAACTGTTTTTT
. . TRBJ2-2 TRBV19 CASSIEAGANTGELFF TGTGCCAGTAGTATAGAAGCAGGGGCGAACACCGGGGAGCTGTTTTTT
. . TRBJ1-5 TRBV30 CAWSGTVNQPQHF TGTGCCTGGAGTGGGACAGTAAATCAGCCCCAGCATTTT
. . TRBJ2-1 TRBV4-2 CASSLTAVKSSYNEQFF TGTGCCAGCAGCCTAACCGCCGTAAAGAGCTCCTACAATGAGCAGTTCTTC
. . TRBJ2-3 TRBV6-2/TRBV6-3 CASSPFGGWDADTQYF TGTGCCAGCAGTCCGTTTGGGGGGTGGGATGCAGATACGCAGTATTTT
. TRBD2 TRBJ2-3 TRBV11-3 CASSPPGGGSTDTQYF TGTGCCAGCAGCCCGCCGGGAGGGGGGAGCACAGATACGCAGTATTTT
. . TRBJ1-2 TRBV6-5 CASRRLRGMVGYTF TGTGCCAGCAGGCGTTTAAGGGGAATGGTCGGCTACACCTTC
once . TRBJ2-7 TRBV6-2/TRBV6-3 CASSYDWQGVYEQYF TGTGCCAGCAGTTACGATTGGCAGGGCGTCTACGAGCAGTACTTC
. . TRBJ2-5 TRBV2 CASGRDTREETQYF TGTGCCAGCGGCAGGGACACTCGAGAAGAGACCCAGTACTTC
. TRBD2 TRBJ2-2 TRBV2 CASRGLGRGTANTGELFF TGTGCCAGCAGGGGACTAGGGCGGGGGACCGCGAACACCGGGGAGCTGTTTTTT
once TRBD1 TRBJ1-2 TRBV28 CASSLPIGQGAGGYTF TGTGCCAGCAGTTTACCCATCGGACAGGGGGCGGGTGGCTACACCTTC
. . TRBJ1-3 TRBV28 CASSLAGAGGNTIYF TGTGCCAGCAGTTTAGCGGGGGCTGGAGGAAACACCATATATTTT
. TRBD1 TRBJ2-7 TRBV11-2 CASSLITGAYEQYF TGTGCCAGCAGCTTAATCACAGGGGCCTACGAGCAGTACTTC
. . TRBJ2-1 TRBV3-1/TRBV3-2 CASSQTRNEQFF TGTGCCAGCAGCCAGACACGCAATGAGCAGTTCTTC
. TRBD1 TRBJ1-1 TRBV28 CASTSQGEDTEAFF TGTGCCAGCACATCACAGGGGGAGGACACTGAAGCTTTCTTT
. . TRBJ1-1 TRBV12-3/TRBV12-4 CASRDPGTEAFF TGTGCCAGCAGGGATCCGGGCACTGAAGCTTTCTTT
. TRBD1 TRBJ1-1 TRBV5-1 CASSLGQVKTEAFF TGCGCCAGCAGTTTGGGACAGGTCAAGACTGAAGCTTTCTTT
. . TRBJ2-1 TRBV19 CASRRAGNDYNEQFF TGTGCCAGTAGGCGTGCGGGAAACGACTACAATGAGCAGTTCTTC
. . TRBJ1-1 TRBV6-5 CASSYATGEAFF TGTGCCAGCAGTTACGCAACAGGGGAAGCTTTCTTT
. . TRBJ2-7 TRBV4-1 CASSQEGGSRRGEQYF TGCGCCAGCAGCCAAGAAGGTGGTAGTAGGAGAGGCGAGCAGTACTTC
. TRBD2 TRBJ2-7 TRBV6-1 CASSEISGGPSEQYF TGTGCCAGCAGTGAGATTAGCGGGGGCCCCTCCGAGCAGTACTTC
. . TRBJ2-7 TRBV27 CASSPRSQGLEQYF TGTGCCAGCAGTCCCCGCTCTCAGGGGCTGGAGCAGTACTTC
. . TRBJ2-3 TRBV19 CASSIDLAGDTQYF TGTGCCAGTAGTATAGATCTAGCAGGAGATACGCAGTATTTT
. . TRBJ2-7 TRBV2 CASKAGEQYF TGTGCCAGCAAAGCAGGCGAGCAGTACTTC
. . TRBJ1-2 TRBV5-6 CASSLSVYGYTF TGTGCCAGCAGCTTGAGTGTCTATGGCTACACCTTC
. TRBD1 TRBJ2-1 TRBV5-1 CASSSRQGFNEQFF TGCGCCAGCAGCTCCCGACAGGGCTTCAATGAGCAGTTCTTC
few . TRBJ2-7 TRBV5-1 CASSFTGKSYEQYF TGCGCCAGCAGCTTTACGGGGAAGTCCTACGAGCAGTACTTC
. . TRBJ2-1 TRBV5-1 CASSLDGAGGGSYNEQFF TGCGCCAGCAGCTTGGACGGGGCGGGCGGAGGGTCCTACAATGAGCAGTTCTTC
. TRBD1 TRBJ1-1 TRBV29-1 CSVGVTGPSTEAFF TGCAGCGTTGGGGTGACAGGGCCGAGTACTGAAGCTTTCTTT
. TRBD1 TRBJ1-4 TRBV10-2 CASRGQGVGEKLFF TGCGCCAGCAGGGGACAGGGAGTAGGTGAAAAACTGTTTTTT
. TRBD1 TRBJ2-3 TRBV6-5 CASGQGETDTQYF TGTGCCAGCGGACAGGGTGAGACAGATACGCAGTATTTT
. . TRBJ2-1 TRBV4-1 CASSQAQSSYNEQFF TGCGCCAGCAGCCAAGCTCAAAGCTCCTACAATGAGCAGTTCTTC
. . TRBJ1-1 TRBV18 CASSPVGLDTEAFF TGTGCCAGCTCACCAGTGGGGCTAGACACTGAAGCTTTCTTT
. . TRBJ1-5 TRBV6-5 CASKVPGMESQHF TGTGCCAGCAAGGTCCCGGGGATGGAGAGTCAGCATTTT
. . TRBJ2-3 TRBV7-6 CASSLVGQGPDTQYF TGTGCCAGCAGCTTAGTCGGGCAGGGGCCAGATACGCAGTATTTT
. TRBD2 TRBJ2-3 TRBV9 CASSVGLAGGGTTDTQYF TGTGCCAGCAGCGTGGGACTAGCGGGAGGGGGGACCACAGATACGCAGTATTTT
few . TRBJ1-2 TRBV30 CAWSVGSWRHYGYTF TGTGCCTGGAGTGTAGGGTCCTGGAGGCACTATGGCTACACCTTC
. TRBD2 TRBJ2-3 TRBV19 CASRSGLAGGIGDTQYF TGTGCCAGTAGGTCGGGACTAGCGGGGGGCATCGGGGATACGCAGTATTTT
. . TRBJ2-5 TRBV29-1 CSVGRQNQETQYF TGCAGCGTTGGGAGACAGAACCAAGAGACCCAGTACTTC
. TRBD2 TRBJ2-7 TRBV28 CASTRLAGRYEQYF TGTGCCAGCACCCGACTAGCGGGACGTTACGAGCAGTACTTC
. . TRBJ2-1 TRBV4-2 CASSQQAPSSYNEQFF TGTGCCAGCAGCCAGCAAGCGCCCTCCTCCTACAATGAGCAGTTCTTC
. . TRBJ2-1 TRBV12-5 CASGLLNNEQFF TGTGCTAGTGGTTTGTTGAACAATGAGCAGTTCTTC
. TRBD2 TRBJ2-3 TRBV3-1/TRBV3-2 CASSQPSGSGADTQYF TGTGCCAGCAGCCAACCTAGCGGGAGCGGGGCAGATACGCAGTATTTT
. TRBD1 TRBJ2-1 TRBV6-4 CASSDQQGTPGFF TGTGCCAGCAGTGACCAACAGGGGACCCCTGGGTTCTTC
. . TRBJ2-1 TRBV5-1 CASSGTQGNYNNEQFF TGCGCCAGCAGCGGTACTCAGGGAAACTATAACAATGAGCAGTTCTTC
. . TRBJ1-5 TRBV30 CAWSVRQYSNQPQHF TGTGCCTGGAGTGTAAGACAGTATAGCAATCAGCCCCAGCATTTT
. . TRBJ1-2 TRBV12-3/TRBV12-4 CASSSRGGSGYTF TGTGCCAGCAGTTCGAGGGGGGGCTCGGGCTACACCTTC
. TRBD1 TRBJ1-5 TRBV28 CASTLRPLTGSSNQPQHF TGTGCCAGCACCCTGCGCCCCCTGACAGGGAGTAGCAATCAGCCCCAGCATTTT
. TRBD2 TRBJ2-7 TRBV5-1 CASSPGLATSYPYEQYF TGCGCCAGCAGCCCGGGACTAGCCACCTCATACCCTTACGAGCAGTACTTC
. . TRBJ1-5 TRBV5-8 CASSRNREGGNQPQHF TGTGCCAGCAGCCGCAACAGGGAGGGGGGCAATCAGCCCCAGCATTTT
few . TRBJ1-1 TRBV30 CAWSTTENTEAFF TGTGCCTGGAGCACCACCGAAAACACTGAAGCTTTCTTT